The entry that follows covers one TCR beta chain sequence. V was shortened by 4 bases and J by 0 bases, with 18 bases between the two germline ends. This CDR3 has 17 amino acids. CDR1 and CDR2 (germline): ENHRY, SYGVKD. This sample is drawn from a study of blood T cell repertoires in COVID-19. About the research overall: Samples came from the United States, Italy and Spain, spanning acute and convalescent COVID-19. From T cells, B-cell-depleted T cells, or PBMCs came the material, which was cDNA or gDNA.

Original handling: The assay estimated nucleated cells by amplifying reference gene primers. Produced via immunoSEQ multiplex PCR; TCRdb's table is partial and in-frame only. V and J calls and clone size follow that table, whereas D and trimming were derived from the DNA. The repertoire holds under 200,000 clones, with roughly 85% as singletons. The chain carries TRBV10-3 and TRBJ1-1; TRBD1 might be the D (6 bases). Sequencing input: peripheral blood. This TCR came from a man in his sixties with acute or convalescent COVID-19. CDR3 residues: CAISAGQPAIMNTEAFF. In nucleotides, the CDR3 is TGTGCCATCAGTGCCGGACAGCCGGCTATTATGAACACTGAAGCTTTCTTT.